One and the same sample provided the 9 T cell receptor beta chains below, sequenced in a study of vaccination and CD4 T cells after COVID-19. These TCRs' antigens remain unknown. Scientists ran DNA taken from cultured CD4+ T cells through the Oncomine TCR Beta short-read assay for sequencing. TCRdb reprocessed the PCR reads with MiXCR, giving one entry per CDR3 protein. Here the sample spans approximately 18,000 distinct CDR3 sequences, roughly half being singletons. The treatment denotes: approximately 10-day PBMC culture with coronavirus spike peptide pools or control peptides (ViraFEST assay). The sample comprised CD4+ T cells from blood, cultured in vitro. The receptors were gathered from a human donor who had recovered from COVID-19.

The DNA for the CDR3 is TGTGCCAGCAGCTCGGGACACTCCACAGATACGCAGTATTTT. Protein: CASSSGHSTDTQYF. V is TRBV11-3 and J is TRBJ2-3, with a tentative D call TRBD1 (6 bases). Germline V gene lookup returns CDR1 SGHNT and CDR2 YENEEA. Trimming took 4 bases from V and 2 from J, leaving 10 bases between them. The CDR3 sequence is 14 residues long.

This rearrangement joins TRBV12-5 to TRBJ1-5, with D possibly matching TRBD1 (6 bases). The germline V gene has CDR1 LGHNT and CDR2 FRNRAP. The CDR3 totals 17 residues. V shed 0 bases and J shed 2 bases, with 14 bases lying between them. The CDR3: CASGLVFGGRGNQPQHF. CDR3 bases: TGTGCTAGTGGTTTGGTGTTCGGGGGGCGAGGCAATCAGCCCCAGCATTTT. Combining the CDR3 with reference TRBV12-5 and TRBJ1-5 gives the whole variable domain DARVTQTPRHKVTEMGQEVTMRCQPILGHNTVFWYRQTMMQGLELLAYFRNRAPLDDSGMPKDRFSAEMPDATLATLKIQPSEPRDSAVYFCASGLVFGGRGNQPQHFGDGTRLSIL.

V is TRBV6-2 or TRBV6-3 and J is TRBJ2-5, with D unresolved. This CDR3 region has 14 residues. CDR1 and CDR2 (germline): MNHEY, SVGEGT. With 6 bases removed from V and 1 base from J, the gap between germline ends came to 12 bases. CDR3 bases: TGTGCCAGCAGATGGCAGATATCCCAAGAGACCCAGTACTTC. Translating gives CASRWQISQETQYF.

This clonotype came up a few times. As DNA, the CDR3 is TGTGCCAGCATCCCGGCTGGGGATGTAAATGGCTACACCTTC. Residues: CASIPAGDVNGYTF. The chain has TRBV5-5 and TRBJ1-2; D is unresolved. This CDR3 is 14 amino acids long. Looked up from germline, CDR1 is SGHKS and CDR2 is YYEKEE (reference sequence). V dropped 6 bases and J dropped 6 bases, with 18 bases sitting between them.

The rearrangement uses TRBV7-6 and TRBJ1-2; D remains ambiguous. The CDR3 consists of 13 residues. The ends were cut back, 7 bases at V and 6 bases at J, with 15 bases in the middle. Germline loops: CDR1 SGHVS, CDR2 FNYEAQ. The CDR3: CASTPLQDNGYTF. The CDR3 DNA follows: TGTGCCAGCACCCCTCTCCAGGATAATGGCTACACCTTC. Full variable domain (missing parts from reference TRBV7-6 and TRBJ1-2): GAGVSQSPRYKVTKRGQDVALRCDPISGHVSLYWYRQALGQGPEFLTYFNYEAQQDKSGLPNDRFSAERPEGSISTLTIQRTEQRDSAMYRCASTPLQDNGYTFGSGTRLTVV.

The CDR3, as DNA: TGTGCCAGCAGACTGACAGGGATGTATTCTGAAGCTTTCTTT. It encodes CASRLTGMYSEAFF. The chain employs TRBV6-1 and TRBJ1-1; 7 bases fit TRBD1. The germline V gene has CDR1 MNHNS and CDR2 SASEGT. V trimming: 6 bases; J trimming: 6 bases; junction bases outside the gene matches: 10. The CDR3 has 14 amino acids.

The CDR3 DNA reads as TGTGCCACCAGTGATTTAGGGGCAGGGGTTGGTGAGCAGTTCTTC. Translated, it gives CATSDLGAGVGEQFF. This chain joins TRBV24-1 and TRBJ2-1; D might be TRBD1 (6 bases). Trimming left V 1 base short and J 9 bases short, with 15 bases between. CDR1 KGHDR and CDR2 SFDVKD come from the germline V gene. The CDR3 runs 15 residues.

This clonotype occurred a few times. The chain recombines TRBV20-1 with TRBJ1-5; TRBD1 agrees at 9 bases. The germline V gene has CDR1 DFQATT and CDR2 SNEGSKA (reference sequence). V was pared by 5 bases and J by 6 bases, with 14 bases of the junction left unmatched. The CDR3 runs to 16 residues. This chain's CDR3 is CSARPRDREGFQPQHF. For the CDR3, the DNA is TGCAGTGCTCGCCCCCGGGACAGGGAAGGGTTTCAGCCCCAGCATTTT.

This clonotype was seen a few times. This chain links TRBV20-1 with TRBJ2-3; possibly TRBD1 or TRBD2 for D (5 bases each). Trimming pared 6 bases from V and 2 bases from J, leaving 12 bases between. The length of the CDR3 is 13 residues. Germline-derived CDR1 and CDR2 are DFQATT and SNEGSKA (reference sequence). For the CDR3, the DNA is TGCAGTGCCAGGGACCAAAACACAGATACGCAGTATTTT. Translation gives CSARDQNTDTQYF.